This T cell receptor beta chain was observed in a study of blood T cell repertoires in COVID-19. The data were produced by immunoSEQ multiplex PCR, yet TCRdb's version contains in-frame clones alone and is incomplete. Of about 210,000 clones in the sample, around four fifths were seen once. Losses at the gene ends were 4 bases for V and 3 bases for J; bases not matched to a gene: 5. Germline CDR1 KGHDR, CDR2 SFDVKD. The CDR3 runs 16 residues. The sequencing sample was made of peripheral blood. The TCR comes from a woman aged 45-59 years with active or convalescent COVID-19. The chain couples TRBV24-1 to TRBJ1-2; 12 nucleotides match TRBD1. The CDR3 DNA sequence: TGTGCCACCAGTGACTCCGGGACAGGGGGCGACTATGGCTACACCTTC. This encodes CATSDSGTGGDYGYTF.